A selection of T cell receptor beta chains follows, all from one sample in a study of identical twins. TCRdb processed the 5' RACE reads anew with MiXCR; each CDR3 protein has one entry. This table holds approximately 680,000 distinct CDR3 sequences, under 8.5% found once. The same data also went into a second study, on yellow fever vaccine responses in identical twins.

Sequencing was performed on PBMCs. The receptors here all came from a woman under 30 in good health. Both conserved end residues are part of each CDR3. The D gene is left open where the match is weak. For some rows the clone size is stated as once, few or many, or as a class when expanded; others skip it.

D gene,clone size,V gene,J gene,CDR3 protein,CDR3 DNA
.,many,TRBV7-2,TRBJ2-2,CASSPRQRNTGELFF,TGTGCCAGCAGCCCTAGACAGAGAAACACCGGGGAGCTGTTTTTT
TRBD1,few,TRBV12-3/TRBV12-4,TRBJ1-1,CASIPGGTTEAFF,TGTGCCAGCATCCCAGGGGGCACCACTGAAGCTTTCTTT
.,.,TRBV12-3/TRBV12-4,TRBJ1-2,CASRRTAANYGYTF,TGTGCCAGCAGACGGACAGCCGCTAACTATGGCTACACCTTC
.,.,TRBV7-8,TRBJ2-2,CASSTTVTGELFF,TGTGCCAGCAGCACGACAGTCACCGGGGAGCTGTTTTTT
TRBD2,few,TRBV4-2,TRBJ2-1,CASSQEKLAGVDEQFF,TGTGCCAGCAGCCAAGAAAAGCTAGCGGGGGTTGATGAGCAGTTCTTC
.,.,TRBV18,TRBJ2-3,CASSPPTGQGIDTQYF,TGTGCCAGCTCACCACCCACAGGCCAAGGTATAGATACGCAGTATTTT
TRBD1,.,TRBV12-3/TRBV12-4,TRBJ1-1,CASNSLGGAGTEAFF,TGTGCCAGCAATTCCCTAGGGGGCGCCGGCACTGAAGCTTTCTTT
.,many,TRBV5-1,TRBJ2-2,CASSLGGTNTGELFF,TGCGCCAGCAGCTTGGGTGGAACGAACACCGGGGAGCTGTTTTTT
.,many,TRBV12-3/TRBV12-4,TRBJ1-2,CASSFTEWNRDGYTF,TGTGCCAGCAGTTTTACGGAGTGGAATCGCGATGGCTACACCTTC
.,few,TRBV4-1,TRBJ1-4,CASSQDAGGNNEKLFF,TGCGCCAGCAGCCAAGACGCTGGGGGAAATAATGAAAAACTGTTTTTT
TRBD2,many,TRBV4-1,TRBJ2-2,CASSQENPAGAGTGELFF,TGCGCCAGCAGCCAAGAGAATCCAGCGGGAGCCGGCACCGGGGAGCTGTTTTTT
.,few,TRBV5-1,TRBJ2-7,CASSSTPPPPYEQYF,TGCGCCAGCAGCTCAACCCCCCCACCCCCATACGAGCAGTACTTC
.,.,TRBV7-6,TRBJ2-6,CASSADSASGANVLTF,TGTGCCAGCAGCGCGGACTCTGCCTCTGGGGCCAACGTCCTGACTTTC
TRBD2,few,TRBV12-3/TRBV12-4,TRBJ2-5,CASSPGTSLQETQYF,TGTGCCAGCAGTCCGGGGACTAGCCTCCAAGAGACCCAGTACTTC
TRBD1,.,TRBV3-1,TRBJ1-2,CASSRQGTAEGYTF,TGTGCCAGCAGCCGACAGGGTACGGCAGAAGGCTACACCTTC
.,few,TRBV2,TRBJ2-7,CASSMDDTYEQYF,TGTGCCAGCAGCATGGACGATACCTACGAGCAGTACTTC
TRBD1,once,TRBV28,TRBJ2-2,CASSLRRTGSINTGELFF,TGTGCCAGCAGTTTACGCCGGACAGGGTCCATTAACACCGGGGAGCTGTTTTTT
.,few,TRBV20-1,TRBJ2-5,CSASTLTSQETQYF,TGCAGTGCTAGTACCTTGACTAGCCAAGAGACCCAGTACTTC
.,few,TRBV6-5,TRBJ2-7,CASSYSPQAVSYEQYF,TGTGCCAGCAGTTACTCCCCTCAGGCCGTCTCCTACGAGCAGTACTTC
.,.,TRBV29-1,TRBJ1-1,CSVEKVQGNTEAFF,TGCAGCGTTGAAAAGGTACAGGGGAACACTGAAGCTTTCTTT
.,few,TRBV12-3/TRBV12-4,TRBJ2-5,CASSFSLETQYF,TGTGCCAGCAGTTTCAGCTTGGAGACCCAGTACTTC
.,many,TRBV12-3/TRBV12-4,TRBJ1-5,CASSYRGYQPQHF,TGTGCCAGCAGTTACCGTGGGTATCAGCCCCAGCATTTT
TRBD2,few,TRBV7-3,TRBJ2-7,CASSPLPAGAYEQYF,TGTGCCAGCAGCCCCCTTCCAGCGGGGGCCTACGAGCAGTACTTC
.,many,TRBV29-1,TRBJ2-3,CSGGSGYTDTQYF,TGCAGCGGGGGCAGCGGATACACAGATACGCAGTATTTT